Listed here is a single T cell receptor (beta chain). This clonotype has ten or more counts. Its antigen has not been determined. No clone much larger than this one lies a single base away; base qualities are absent. From the cysteine up to the phenylalanine, the CDR3 has a length of 14 residues. The DNA shown is the 42-base CDR3, in frame from base 1. V lost 7 bases and J lost 5 bases, and the count of bases not matched to a germline gene is 5. CDR1 SNHLY and CDR2 FYNNEI were looked up in the germline V gene. The sample belongs to a study of T cells in Graves' hyperthyroidism and ophthalmopathy (dated by TCRdb to the late 2010s). About the investigation overall: Peripheral blood was sampled at the time of initial diagnosis, prior to any treatment. To identify TCR V-J signatures that set the groups apart, the researchers used a discovery cohort of 100 patients, made up of approximately 43 with Graves' ophthalmopathy and 57 with stable Graves' hyperthyroidism. Whether ophthalmopathy could be predicted prospectively was tested in an independent validation cohort made up of roughly 20 hyperthyroidism patients plus 17 patients who later progressed to ophthalmopathy. For training and testing, the roughly 100 patients in the discovery cohort were randomly divided in a 7:3 ratio. The study also compared thyroid tissue and blood T-cell repertoires from about 6 Graves' hyperthyroidism patients. Once sampling was done, hyperthyroidism patients were given methimazole at a starting dose of 30 mg daily, whereas ophthalmopathy patients were given high-dose intravenous methylprednisolone. The paper describes TCR Vbeta CDR3 sequencing of 135 peripheral blood samples, made up of some 40 ophthalmopathy patients, some 76 hyperthyroidism patients and some 17 progressor patients.

Graves' hyperthyroidism was defined as stable when no progression to ophthalmopathy occurred over 18 months of follow-up. Hyperthyroidism patients were newly diagnosed, had a disease duration of under 2 months, and were aged 18 to 65 years. Exclusion was applied to patients with uncontrolled infections, other autoimmune diseases, pregnancy or lactation. Clinical symptoms, serum thyroxine and TRAb, thyroid ultrasound, and orbital computed tomography formed the basis for the diagnoses. PBMCs were isolated from roughly 10 ml of fresh peripheral blood by Ficoll-Paque density gradient centrifugation. Total RNA was extracted using Trizol reagent, and RNA quality was assessed on an Agilent 2100 Bioanalyzer. Paper-wide results and their limitations: Sample size was not statistically predetermined, and blinding of investigators to group allocation was not performed. Most expanded thyroid clonotypes (frequency above 0.001) were also detected in blood, a finding suggesting that blood repertoires may reflect thyroid immune responses. In cross-validation, a model built on a 13 V-J signature told ophthalmopathy apart from stable hyperthyroidism with about 90% sensitivity and around 84% specificity, and in testing the same model reached 80%/75%. In validation, the model predicted progression to ophthalmopathy a median of around six months before onset, with about 64% sensitivity and roughly 73% specificity.

The TCR beta CDR3 regions were amplified from RNA transcripts. The first round of RT-PCR for the TCR CDR3 was performed with the HTBI primer set and the Qiagen OneStep RT-PCR kit. Libraries were constructed in a second round of multiplex PCR, after which size selection and purification were carried out. Libraries were sequenced paired-end with 100 bp reads on an Illumina HiSeq2000. The paper's processing steps were these. SOAPnuke was used to process the raw data, with reads discarded if the reads contained adapters or uncalled bases, had a mean Phred below 15, or lacked an exact constant-primer or identifier match. High-quality paired reads were merged with COPE v1.2.5, and unique nucleotide sequences were defined as clonotypes. MiTCR v1.1 was used to align the clonotypes against IMGT TRBV, TRBD and TRBJ reference segments. The analysis was restricted to V-J combinations with a frequency above 0.0001, which together covered 99.2% of the repertoires. The TCS score was defined as F50 (clonal expansion) divided by E x V (chaos), with BLOSUM62-based TCRdist calculated between CDR3 peptides within each V-J. Welch's t-statistics and random forest reduced 500 to 650 V-J features to 13, which were used in a naive Bayes classifier (R e1071). Through fastp at Q25 and MiXCR, TCRdb rebuilt clones from the public reads, retaining in-frame beta chains. When rows share a CDR3 protein, they turn into one entry using the most common DNA and genes. TCRdb, not the original authors, processed these V and J calls. Present in this sample are about 320,000 distinct CDR3 sequences, 16% of which were seen just once. In total, the top ten clones hold roughly 33% of the sample.

This receptor chain uses TRBV2 and TRBJ2-1; 10 bases in the middle match TRBD2. The TCR sequence derives from a man younger than 45 with Graves' hyperthyroidism. The material sequenced was blood. CDR3 sequence: CASKRLAGNNEQFF. The DNA sequence is TGTGCCAGCAAACGACTAGCGGGTAACAATGAGCAGTTCTTC.